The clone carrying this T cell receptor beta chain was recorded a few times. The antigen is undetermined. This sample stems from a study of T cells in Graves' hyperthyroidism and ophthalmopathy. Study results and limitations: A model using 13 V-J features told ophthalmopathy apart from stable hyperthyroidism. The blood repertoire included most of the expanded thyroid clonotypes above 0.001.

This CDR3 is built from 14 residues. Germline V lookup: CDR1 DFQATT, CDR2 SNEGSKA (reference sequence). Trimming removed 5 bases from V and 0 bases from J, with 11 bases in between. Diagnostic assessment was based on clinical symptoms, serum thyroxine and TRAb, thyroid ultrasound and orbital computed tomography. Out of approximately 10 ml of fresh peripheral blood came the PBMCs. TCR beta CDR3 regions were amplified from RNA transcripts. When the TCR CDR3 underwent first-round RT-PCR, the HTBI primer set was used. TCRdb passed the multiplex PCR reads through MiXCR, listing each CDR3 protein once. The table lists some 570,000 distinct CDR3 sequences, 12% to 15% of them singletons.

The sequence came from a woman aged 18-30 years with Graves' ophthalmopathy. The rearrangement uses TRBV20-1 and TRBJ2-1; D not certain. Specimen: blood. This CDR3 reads CSARPPGSYNEQFF. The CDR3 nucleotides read TGCAGTGCTCGCCCCCCGGGCTCCTACAATGAGCAGTTCTTC.